This T cell receptor beta chain comes out of a study of shared clonotypes between healthy human individuals. The overall study: Donors, aged 18 to 49, were a couple of women and a few men.

Extraction of genomic DNA in unsorted samples used approximately 94 million PBMCs. Study processing details: In the immunoSEQ data, sequences were junction-only and lacked quality scores, so filtering differed. Clones were read by immunoSEQ multiplex PCR, and TCRdb kept only the in-frame ones, dropping some. V and J calls and clone size come straight from that table; D and trimming were deduced from the DNA. The table records about 470,000 clones, 70% to 80% of them present only once. Germline loops: CDR1 MDHEN, CDR2 SYDVKM. This CDR3 comprises 12 residues. The V end lost 7 bases, the J end lost 2 bases, and 7 bases lay between the germline ends.

This sequence originates from a woman in her forties in good health. Some clones in this sample may be carry-over from other donors' samples. Sequencing was done on a sample of PBMCs. The gene calls are TRBV28 and TRBJ2-3; D is uncertain. The DNA of the CDR3 is TGTGCCAGCAACGGCAACACAGATACGCAGTATTTT. This gives the protein CASNGNTDTQYF.